Following are 15 T cell receptor beta chains from one sample sequenced in a study of blood T cell repertoires in COVID-19. Sequencing used immunoSEQ multiplex PCR; TCRdb keeps in-frame clones, though not all of them. The sample includes under 140,000 clones, 60% to 80% seen only once; the top ten take 16%. Sequenced: peripheral blood. The source is a woman aged 80 or over with active or convalescent COVID-19.

This sequence joins TRBV5-1 and TRBJ2-5, with 8 positions matching TRBD2. CDR1 SGHRS and CDR2 YFSETQ come from the germline V gene. The length of the CDR3 is 14 residues. With 1 base clipped from V and 5 bases from J, the junction kept 4 bases outside the gene matches. As DNA, the CDR3 is TGCGCCAGCAGCTTGCCGGGAGGGCCGGAGACCCAGTACTTC. Its protein product is CASSLPGGPETQYF.

V usage is TRBV28 and J usage is TRBJ2-7, with 11 bases lining up with TRBD2. CDR3 size: 16 residues. J was trimmed by 7 bases and V by 8 bases; bases with no gene match: 16. Germline lookup yields CDR1 MDHEN and CDR2 SYDVKM. The CDR3 nucleotides read TGTGCCAGCTCTACATTAGCGGGAGGGAATCCGGGGGAGCAGTACTTC. It encodes CASSTLAGGNPGEQYF. Variable domain in full (rest from reference TRBV28 and TRBJ2-7): DVKVTQSSRYLVKRTGEKVFLECVQDMDHENMFWYRQDPGLGLRLIYFSYDVKMKEKGDIPEGYSVSREKKERFSLILESASTNQTSMYLCASSTLAGGNPGEQYFGPGTRLTVT.

The rearrangement joins TRBV7-3 to TRBJ2-3; 8 nucleotides match TRBD2. Germline CDR1 is SGHTA and CDR2 is FQGTGA. CDR3 length equals 14 residues. The trim removed 8 bases at V and 3 bases at J, leaving 7 bases unmatched. The CDR3 DNA sequence: TGTGCCAGCTCGTGGGCGGGAGGTACAGATACGCAGTATTTT. Encoded protein: CASSWAGGTDTQYF.

V and J are TRBV7-9 and TRBJ2-1; D is unclear. The CDR3 loop spans 12 amino acids. The germline V gene encodes CDR1 SEHNR and CDR2 FQNEAQ (reference sequence). V was trimmed by 5 bases and J by 8 bases, leaving 10 bases between them. The CDR3: CASSHGHDEQFF. The CDR3 nucleotides read TGTGCCAGCAGCCACGGTCACGATGAGCAGTTCTTC.

The chain has TRBV6-5 and TRBJ1-1, with D maybe TRBD1 (6 bases). The CDR3 sequence is 15 residues long. Deletions cut 7 bases from V and 4 bases from J, with 19 bases between. CDR1 and CDR2 from the germline V gene are MNHEY and SVGAGI. CDR3 DNA: TGTGCCAGCATCCTACACCCAGGGGCGGGCACTGAAGCTTTCTTT. Translating gives CASILHPGAGTEAFF.

The genes are TRBV5-4 and TRBJ2-1; 8 nucleotides match TRBD2. This CDR3 spans 16 amino acids. Per germline, CDR1 SGHNT and CDR2 YYREEE (reference sequence). V gave up 0 bases and J gave up 7 bases; unmatched junction bases: 9. This CDR3 reads CASSLVPAGVGNEQFF. The CDR3 bases are TGTGCCAGCAGCTTGGTTCCAGCGGGAGTAGGGAATGAGCAGTTCTTC.

J is TRBJ2-2 and V is TRBV5-1; D is uncertain. The germline V gene encodes CDR1 SGHRS and CDR2 YFSETQ. The CDR3 length is 13 residues. Trimming removed 1 base at V and 5 bases at J, with 6 bases between. The CDR3 is CASSLFYTGELFF. The CDR3 nucleotides are TGCGCCAGCAGCTTGTTTTATACCGGGGAGCTGTTTTTT.

The chain is built from TRBV19 and TRBJ1-2; D might be TRBD1 (6 bases). This CDR3 is 16 amino acids long. The germline V and J ends were trimmed by 3 bases and 8 bases, with 22 bases remaining between them. CDR1 and CDR2 (germline): LNHDA, SQIVND (reference sequence). The CDR3 reads CASSISRGRREEGYTF. CDR3 nucleotides: TGTGCCAGTAGTATTTCTAGGGGGAGACGCGAGGAGGGCTACACCTTC.

The rearrangement joins TRBV3-1 (or the pseudogene TRBV3-2) to TRBJ2-7; TRBD2 is a possible D gene (5 bases). This CDR3 has 16 amino acids. Germline V lookup: CDR1 LGHDT, CDR2 YNNKEL (reference sequence). V lost 1 base and J 2 bases, leaving 15 bases between the germline ends. CDR3: CASSQVGVSAPYEQYF. The CDR3 DNA is TGTGCCAGCAGCCAAGTGGGAGTATCCGCCCCCTACGAGCAGTACTTC.

The chain uses TRBV4-1 and TRBJ2-1; D may be TRBD2 (5 bases). V was pared by 1 base and J by 6 bases, with 13 bases between. The CDR3 is 15 amino acids. CDR1 MGHRA and CDR2 YSYEKL come from the germline V gene. Here the CDR3 reads CASSQARFGGNEQFF. The CDR3 coding sequence is TGCGCCAGCAGCCAAGCCAGGTTTGGAGGCAATGAGCAGTTCTTC.

This clone was seen a single time. The genes are TRBV27 and TRBJ1-1; D gene uncertain. This CDR3 region has 13 residues. V lost 4 bases to trimming and J lost 1 base, with 7 bases between them. Germline V gene lookup returns CDR1 MNHEY and CDR2 SMNVEV (reference sequence). CDR3: CASSSSRNTEAFF. In nucleotides, the CDR3 is TGTGCCAGCAGTTCCTCGCGGAACACTGAAGCTTTCTTT.

This clone was observed a handful of times. The chain uses TRBV5-4 and TRBJ2-5; 10 nucleotides align to TRBD2. In germline, CDR1 is SGHNT, CDR2 YYREEE (reference sequence). With V trimmed by 5 bases and J by 4 bases, 14 bases remained unmatched. The CDR3 extends over 17 amino acids. The CDR3 here is CASSPGLSGRASETQYF. Here the CDR3 DNA reads TGTGCCAGCAGTCCCGGGTTGAGCGGGAGGGCCTCAGAGACCCAGTACTTC.

This clone was recorded once. The V gene is TRBV27, the J gene TRBJ1-6; weak D call: TRBD1 (6 bases). Per germline, CDR1 MNHEY and CDR2 SMNVEV (reference sequence). The CDR3 is 17 residues long. The V gene lost 6 bases and the J gene lost 8 bases, with 23 bases spanning the gap. The CDR3 nucleotides read TGTGCCAGCAGCCGAATGGGGGGGCGGTTTTTCTATTCACCCCTCCACTTT. This codes for CASSRMGGRFFYSPLHF.

V and J are TRBV18 and TRBJ2-1; D unclear. This CDR3 has 15 amino acids. V was pared by 0 bases and J by 1 base, with 7 bases between. Per the germline V gene, CDR1 is KGHSH and CDR2 is LQKENI. Written as DNA, the CDR3 is TGTGCCAGCTCACCACCGCTGAGGTCCTACAATGAGCAGTTCTTC. It codes for CASSPPLRSYNEQFF.

This clone came up many times. The V call is TRBV5-1, the J call TRBJ2-1; 9 bases match TRBD2. V was clipped by 7 bases and J by 6 bases; unmatched bases: 8. From germline, CDR1 is SGHRS and CDR2 YFSETQ. This CDR3 is built from 14 residues. CDR3 in amino acids: CASRRGGRANEQFF. DNA for the CDR3: TGCGCCAGCCGTAGGGGCGGGAGGGCCAATGAGCAGTTCTTC.